What follows describes a single T cell receptor beta chain. This clonotype appeared a few times. What this receptor recognizes is not known. No quality values exist for individual bases; no much larger clone is one base distant. The CDR3 covers 14 residues, taking in both the cysteine and the phenylalanine. The DNA shown is the 42-base CDR3, in frame from base 1. V lost 0 bases and J lost 6 bases; the stretch between them is 11 bases long. The germline V gene encodes CDR1 MNHEY and CDR2 SVGAGI. TCR cDNA was synthesized by 5'RACE template switching, through which a universal primer site and unique molecular identifiers were introduced. Priming of cDNA synthesis was performed from both the TCR alpha and TCR beta constant segments. Libraries were amplified in two PCR steps, with sample barcodes and sequencing adapters added in the second step. Libraries were sequenced on Illumina HiSeq 2500 (2x100 bp) or NovaSeq (2x150 bp). In the authors' own workflow: MIGEC was used to demultiplex reads and collapse the reads into UMI consensus sequences, and MiXCR was used for V(D)J alignment. Using edgeR on replicate PBMC samples, clonotypes were called vaccine-responding if FDR was below 0.01 and the log2 fold change was above 5 up to day 15. CD4 or CD8 identity was assigned to each bulk clonotype according to whether the clonotype was present at higher abundance in the sequenced CD4 repertoire or the sequenced CD8 repertoire. TCRdb reanalyzed the raw reads on its own, using fastp at Q25 for trimming and MiXCR for clone calling, and kept in-frame beta chains. Under each unique CDR3 protein, matching rows form one entry showing the most common genes and DNA. The V and J calls follow TCRdb's processing rather than the paper's. This sample has about 320,000 distinct CDR3 sequences in its table, and around 6.8% of those were observed once. The top ten constitute 18% of the sample.

The treatment or condition label of this sample denotes: live attenuated yellow fever vaccine strain. Two biological replicates of bulk PBMCs were collected at each blood-draw timepoint. A standard Ficoll-Paque protocol was used to isolate PBMCs from peripheral blood. RNA was extracted with TriZol from bulk PBMCs, CD4 and CD8 fractions, and dextramer-positive and dextramer-negative fractions. The sample is drawn from a study of T cells after yellow fever vaccination (dated by TCRdb to the late 2010s). As for the study more broadly: Libraries from fractions with low cell numbers were prepared with the SMART-Seq v4 Ultra Low Input RNA kit. To follow T-cell clones before and after primary and booster YFV17D yellow fever vaccination, bulk TCR alpha and beta repertoires were sequenced over time. Two healthy male donors, one aged 18 to 30 and one aged 30 to 40 years, made up the cohort. Blood was collected at multiple timepoints before and after primary and secondary immunization, and bulk PBMC replicates and cell subsets were isolated. Study-level results and caveats: Most clones expanded after primary vaccination were re-detected after the booster (almost 98% of CD4 and around 88% of CD8), suggesting broad memory maintenance. FACS-sorted repertoires could contain abundant contaminating clonotypes from the bulk population, so computational filtering was required. Compared with the primary T-cell response, the secondary T-cell response was weaker but faster, peaking on day 5 rather than day 15. A small share of clonotypes was detected in both CD4 and CD8 compartments, with the overlap likely arising from convergent recombination. The study included only a couple of donors, which limits how far the findings can be generalized.

The sequence derives from a man aged 18-30 years who received the YFV17D yellow fever vaccine. Material: PBMCs, obtained approximately 40 days after the first yellow fever vaccination. This chain joins TRBV6-5 to TRBJ1-1; no D gene can be assigned with confidence. CDR3 reads: CASSYSILEAEAFF. In nucleotide form, the sequence is TGTGCCAGCAGTTACTCGATCTTGGAGGCTGAAGCTTTCTTT.